The 32 T cell receptor beta chains reported below all come from one sample, sequenced in a study of T cell changes during pregnancy in multiple sclerosis. The table came from immunoSEQ multiplex PCR; TCRdb's copy has only in-frame clones and leaves some out. The data hold roughly 100,000 clones, with 91% observed a single time. Sequencing used peripheral blood, obtained after pregnancy. These receptors all come from a female donor with multiple sclerosis, enrolled in a pregnancy study.

The chain joins TRBV7-9 to TRBJ2-3; 12 nucleotides agree with TRBD1. The CDR3 length is 14 residues. Germline-derived CDR1 and CDR2 are SEHNR and FQNEAQ (reference sequence). Unmatched junction bases numbered 5, after V lost 10 bases and J lost 3 bases. CDR3 nucleotide sequence: TGTGCCACTGGGGACAGGGGGCGAACAGATACGCAGTATTTT. This translates into CATGDRGRTDTQYF.

The chain recombines TRBV29-1 with TRBJ2-2; 8 bases agree with TRBD1. CDR1 and CDR2 (germline): SQVTM, ANQGSEA. The CDR3 extends over 12 amino acids. The CDR3 protein is CTGTGGTGELFF. In DNA form, the CDR3 reads TGCACCGGGACAGGAGGTACCGGGGAGCTGTTTTTT.

The V gene is TRBV18, the J gene TRBJ1-1; D perhaps matches TRBD1 (5 bases). Germline V lookup: CDR1 KGHSH, CDR2 LQKENI. This CDR3 comprises 14 residues. With 0 bases removed from V and 5 bases from J, the gap between germline ends came to 10 bases. The CDR3 loop is CASSPPTQATEAFF. Written as DNA, the CDR3 is TGTGCCAGCTCACCACCGACACAGGCTACTGAAGCTTTCTTT. The full variable domain, in which reference TRBV18 and TRBJ1-1 provide the parts outside the CDR3, is NAGVMQNPRHLVRRRGQEARLRCSPMKGHSHVYWYRQLPEEGLKFMVYLQKENIIDESGMPKERFSAEFPKEGPSILRIQQVVRGDSAAYFCASSPPTQATEAFFGQGTRLTVV.

The CDR3 spells CASSSGLAGTDTQYF. For the CDR3, the DNA is TGTGCCAGCAGCTCGGGACTAGCGGGAACAGATACGCAGTATTTT. The chain couples TRBV5-8 to TRBJ2-3; 13 bases match TRBD2. CDR1 is SGHTS, CDR2 YDEGEE, per germline. With V trimmed by 3 bases and J by 3 bases, 1 base remained unmatched. The CDR3 sequence is 15 residues long.

The gene calls are TRBV13 and TRBJ2-1, with TRBD1 as a possible D gene (5 bases). The CDR3 is 16 residues long. V lost 3 bases to trimming and J lost 0 bases, with 12 bases between them. Germline V gene sequence: CDR1 PRHDT, CDR2 FYEKMQ (reference sequence). CDR3 region: CASSFVKGNSYNEQFF. The CDR3 coding sequence is TGTGCCAGCAGCTTTGTAAAGGGGAACTCCTACAATGAGCAGTTCTTC.

Details on this clone: Other DNA sequences in the sample encode the same CDR3. The chain is built from TRBV5-1 and TRBJ2-3; 8 bases are shared with TRBD2. CDR1 and CDR2 from the germline V gene are SGHRS and YFSETQ. The CDR3 extends over 15 amino acids. Trimming at V came to 0 bases and at J to 0 bases, leaving 0 bases not matched to a gene. DNA for the CDR3: TGCGCCAGCAGCTTGGGCGGGGGGAGCACAGATACGCAGTATTTT. Amino acids: CASSLGGGSTDTQYF.

The genes are TRBV19 and TRBJ1-1; 8 nucleotides align to TRBD1. Germline V CDR1 and CDR2: LNHDA, SQIVND (reference sequence). Trimming cost V 10 bases and J 4 bases; bases outside gene matches: 8. The CDR3 is made up of 13 amino acids. CDR3: CATSDRGVTEAFF. CDR3 DNA sequence: TGTGCCACCAGCGACAGGGGAGTCACTGAAGCTTTCTTT.

The rearrangement links TRBV7-2 to TRBJ1-1; 7 bases map to TRBD1. Germline CDR1 is SGHTA and CDR2 is FQGNSA. The CDR3 is made up of 15 amino acids. V lost 2 bases to trimming and J lost 4 bases; unmatched junction nucleotides: 7. CDR3 nucleotides: TGTGCCAGCAGCTTAAGGAACAGGGGCGGCACTGAAGCTTTCTTT. Translated, it gives CASSLRNRGGTEAFF. Using reference TRBV7-2 and TRBJ1-1 for the parts outside the CDR3, the full variable domain is GAGVSQSPSNKVTEKGKDVELRCDPISGHTALYWYRQSLGQGLEFLIYFQGNSAPDKSGLPSDRFSAERTGGSVSTLTIQRTQQEDSAVYLCASSLRNRGGTEAFFGQGTRLTVV.

The rearrangement joins TRBV27 to TRBJ2-5; 11 nucleotides line up with TRBD1. The CDR3 sequence is 15 residues long. Germline V gives CDR1 MNHEY, CDR2 SMNVEV (reference sequence). The J segment lost 3 bases and the V segment lost 4 bases, leaving 4 bases of the junction unmatched. Here the CDR3 reads CASSSRTGGEETQYF. CDR3 in DNA: TGTGCCAGCAGTTCAAGGACAGGGGGCGAAGAGACCCAGTACTTC.

V gene TRBV27 combines with J gene TRBJ1-4; 7 bases map to TRBD1. This CDR3 spans 15 amino acids. CDR1 and CDR2 from the germline V gene are MNHEY and SMNVEV (reference sequence). V shed 5 bases and J 1 base; nucleotides not matched to a gene: 4. Written as DNA, the CDR3 is TGTGCCAGCAGTCTCCGGGACAGAACTAATGAAAAACTGTTTTTT. It yields the protein CASSLRDRTNEKLFF.

The chain joins TRBV6-1 to TRBJ2-1; 9 nucleotides line up with TRBD2. J was trimmed by 5 bases and V by 6 bases; bases with no gene match: 11. Germline V gene data show CDR1 as MNHNS and CDR2 as SASEGT. CDR3 length: 16 amino acids. CDR3 DNA: TGTGCCAGCAGCGAAAAGGCACTAGCGGGCCACAATGAGCAGTTCTTC. Its translation: CASSEKALAGHNEQFF.

The chain employs TRBV27 and TRBJ2-1; no reliable D call. V was clipped by 2 bases and J by 6 bases, with 8 bases between them. CDR3 size: 13 residues. Per the germline V gene, CDR1 is MNHEY and CDR2 is SMNVEV (reference sequence). CDR3 DNA sequence: TGTGCCAGCAGTTTACCCCCAGGCAATGAGCAGTTCTTC. As protein: CASSLPPGNEQFF.

Turning to this clone: This sample also contains other DNA sequences that code for the same CDR3. The chain uses TRBV9 and TRBJ2-3, with 12 bases fitting TRBD2. J lost 1 base, V lost 0 bases, and 0 bases had no gene match. Looked up from germline, CDR1 is SGDLS and CDR2 is YYNGEE. CDR3 length: 16 amino acids. CDR3: CASSVGTSGGTDTQYF. In nucleotides, the CDR3 is TGTGCCAGCAGCGTAGGGACTAGCGGGGGCACAGATACGCAGTATTTT. The whole variable domain, filled in from reference TRBV9 and TRBJ2-3, reads DSGVTQTPKHLITATGQRVTLRCSPRSGDLSVYWYQQSLDQGLQFLIQYYNGEERAKGNILERFSAQQFPDLHSELNLSSLELGDSALYFCASSVGTSGGTDTQYFGPGTRLTVL.

The chain has TRBV30 and TRBJ2-3; maybe TRBD2 (6 bases). This CDR3 is built from 16 residues. Between the trimmed V and J ends, which lost 4 bases and 1 base, there was a span of 18 bases. Germline CDR1 GTSNPN, CDR2 SVGIG (reference sequence). CDR3 loop: CAWNPPWWGGTDTQYF. The CDR3 DNA sequence: TGTGCCTGGAACCCCCCTTGGTGGGGGGGCACAGATACGCAGTATTTT.

This rearrangement joins TRBV7-9 to TRBJ1-5; D ambiguous. Per the germline V gene, CDR1 is SEHNR and CDR2 is FQNEAQ (reference sequence). The CDR3 runs 13 residues. V lost 5 bases to trimming and J lost 6 bases, with 11 bases between them. CDR3 coding DNA: TGTGCCAGCAGCCCCCCTACCGGTCAGCCCCAGCATTTT. This codes for CASSPPTGQPQHF.

The chain employs TRBV19 and TRBJ1-5; maybe TRBD1 (5 bases). Trimming took off 5 bases at V and 7 bases at J, with 15 bases between the two ends. CDR3 length equals 14 residues. Germline lookup yields CDR1 LNHDA and CDR2 SQIVND (reference sequence). Here the CDR3 reads CASSWGELSQPQHF. Written as DNA, the CDR3 is TGTGCCAGTAGTTGGGGGGAGTTGAGCCAGCCCCAGCATTTT.

The chain combines TRBV10-1 with TRBJ1-4; D remains unclear. This CDR3 has 15 amino acids. Trimming took off 0 bases at V and 8 bases at J, with 13 bases between the two ends. Germline assignment: CDR1 WNHNN and CDR2 SYGVQD (reference sequence). The CDR3 region has the DNA TGCGCCAGCAGTGAGTCACGGGGTGATAGGGAAAAACTGTTTTTT. This gives the protein CASSESRGDREKLFF.

The V and J genes are TRBV5-1 and TRBJ2-2; 8 nucleotides line up with TRBD2. V lost 0 bases and J lost 5; bases outside the gene matches: 6. Germline CDR1 SGHRS, CDR2 YFSETQ. The CDR3 has 16 residues. The DNA for the CDR3 is TGCGCCAGCAGCTTGGCCTATAGCGGGGAGACCGGGGAGCTGTTTTTT. It yields the protein CASSLAYSGETGELFF.

The V and J genes are TRBV4-2 and TRBJ2-2; a possible D gene is TRBD1 (5 bases). Germline lookup yields CDR1 LGHNA and CDR2 YNFKEQ. This CDR3 spans 14 amino acids. Trimming took off 1 base at V and 4 bases at J, with 7 bases between the two ends. The CDR3 nucleotides read TGTGCCAGCAGCCAAGTGACAGTCACCGGGGAGCTGTTTTTT. As protein: CASSQVTVTGELFF.

The CDR3 spells CASSLLRTDFSNQPQHF. The CDR3, as DNA: TGTGCCAGCTCACTTTTAAGGACAGACTTTAGCAATCAGCCCCAGCATTTT. The chain combines TRBV18 with TRBJ1-5; TRBD1 is a possible D gene (6 bases). The CDR3 consists of 17 residues. Trimming stripped 4 bases from V and 0 bases from J, with 16 bases between. Germline V CDR1 and CDR2: KGHSH, LQKENI.

The rearrangement joins TRBV7-9 to TRBJ1-1; D not resolved. CDR1 is SEHNR, CDR2 FQNEAQ, per germline (reference sequence). V lost 3 bases and J 5 bases, leaving 7 bases between the germline ends. The CDR3 length is 12 residues. The CDR3 spells CASSFERTEAFF. In DNA form, the CDR3 reads TGTGCCAGCAGCTTTGAGCGAACTGAAGCTTTCTTT. Variable domain in full (rest from reference TRBV7-9 and TRBJ1-1): DTGVSQNPRHKITKRGQNVTFRCDPISEHNRLYWYRQTLGQGPEFLTYFQNEAQLEKSRLLSDRFSAERPKGSFSTLEIQRTEQGDSAMYLCASSFERTEAFFGQGTRLTVV.

This rearrangement joins TRBV10-3 to TRBJ2-2; D is possibly TRBD1 (7 bases). The CDR3 length is 14 residues. Germline V gives CDR1 ENHRY, CDR2 SYGVKD. The V and J ends lost 2 bases and 6 bases respectively, with 10 bases between them. DNA for the CDR3: TGTGCCATCAGTGAGGGAGGGGGCGCCGGGGAGCTGTTTTTT. Protein sequence: CAISEGGGAGELFF.

The rearrangement uses TRBV9 and TRBJ2-1; the D gene is possibly TRBD2 (6 bases). Trimming took 4 bases from V and 0 from J, leaving 17 bases between them. CDR1 and CDR2 (germline): SGDLS, YYNGEE. There are 17 residues in the CDR3. The DNA of the CDR3 is TGTGCCAGCAGCCCCAACTCCGGGGGAAGCTCCTACAATGAGCAGTTCTTC. Protein sequence: CASSPNSGGSSYNEQFF.

This chain's CDR3 is CASSPTTVPAEKLFF. In nucleotides, the CDR3 is TGTGCCAGCAGCCCAACAACAGTGCCCGCCGAAAAACTGTTTTTT. The J gene is TRBJ1-4, the V gene TRBV11-2; D is unresolved. The CDR3 extends over 15 amino acids. Germline values: CDR1 SGHAT, CDR2 FQNNGV. V gave up 5 bases and J gave up 8 bases, with 18 bases separating them.

The V call is TRBV4-1, the J call TRBJ2-2; the D gene is possibly TRBD2 (6 bases). The length of the CDR3 is 19 residues. Germline CDR1 and CDR2: MGHRA and YSYEKL. Between the trimmed V and J ends, which lost 1 base and 5 bases, there was a span of 23 bases. The CDR3 is CASSQGQPSRRGGTGELFF. The CDR3, as DNA: TGCGCCAGCAGCCAAGGTCAGCCGTCGCGGCGGGGTGGGACCGGGGAGCTGTTTTTT.

This clone came up once. The genes are TRBV29-1 and TRBJ2-3, with 14 bases aligning to TRBD2. CDR1 is SQVTM and CDR2 is ANQGSEA in the germline V gene. The CDR3 totals 15 residues. The V segment lost 5 bases and the J segment 6 bases; nucleotides outside the gene matches: 7. The CDR3 DNA sequence: TGCAGCGTTCCAGGGACTAGCGGGGGAGTGGATACGCAGTATTTT. This gives the protein CSVPGTSGGVDTQYF.

Points on this clone: Other DNA sequences in the same sample also yield this CDR3. The CDR3 reads CASSPGSYGYTF. The CDR3 nucleotides are TGCGCCAGCAGCCCAGGATCGTATGGCTACACCTTC. The rearrangement joins TRBV4-1 to TRBJ1-2; D gene unclear. Germline CDR1 is MGHRA and CDR2 is YSYEKL. The V and J ends lost 4 bases and 5 bases respectively, with 8 bases between them. CDR3 length equals 12 residues.

This clone was detected only once. This sequence joins TRBV10-1 and TRBJ2-4; D unresolved. V lost 3 bases and J lost 0, with 6 bases in between. The CDR3 is 14 residues long. Germline-derived CDR1 and CDR2 are WNHNN and SYGVQD (reference sequence). CDR3 amino acids: CASSDQLAKNIQYF. CDR3 DNA sequence: TGCGCCAGCAGTGACCAGTTAGCCAAAAACATTCAGTACTTC.

This chain joins TRBV19 and TRBJ2-5; 9 bases map to TRBD1. Germline assignment: CDR1 LNHDA and CDR2 SQIVND (reference sequence). The CDR3 contains 16 residues. V lost 7 bases to trimming and J lost 0 bases; unmatched junction nucleotides: 9. The CDR3 region is CASMGGQGPYQETQYF. The CDR3 nucleotides are TGTGCCAGTATGGGGGGACAGGGCCCCTACCAAGAGACCCAGTACTTC.

Comments on this clone: One end of the junction is discordant with germline, which a read error may explain. This chain uses TRBV7-7 with TRBJ2-1; TRBD2 agrees at 12 bases. Germline V lookup: CDR1 SSHAT, CDR2 FNYEAQ (reference sequence). The CDR3 runs to 16 residues. For the CDR3, the DNA is TGTGCTAGCAGCCGACTAACTAGCGGGGGGAAGGATGAGCAGTTCTTC. Encoded protein: CASSRLTSGGKDEQFF.

The V and J genes are TRBV27 and TRBJ1-5; 8 bases match TRBD1. CDR1 and CDR2 (germline): MNHEY, SMNVEV (reference sequence). CDR3 length: 14 residues. Trimming at V came to 7 bases and at J to 7 bases, leaving 9 bases not matched to a gene. The CDR3 DNA reads TGTGCCAGCAATGGACAGGGTTTAGCCCAGCCCCAGCATTTT. As protein: CASNGQGLAQPQHF.

Only one count was recorded for this clone. The chain uses TRBV7-3 and TRBJ1-1; perhaps TRBD1 as D (5 bases). CDR1 and CDR2 from the germline V gene are SGHTA and FQGTGA. V was trimmed by 2 bases and J by 3 bases, leaving 10 bases between them. This CDR3 comprises 14 residues. This CDR3 is CASSLWIRDTEAFF. The CDR3 DNA reads TGTGCCAGCAGCTTATGGATCAGGGACACTGAAGCTTTCTTT.